The sequence of this T cell receptor beta chain was determined in a study of blood T cells in healthy people across ages. A second PCR, run for roughly 7 to 11 cycles, used a sample-barcoded 5' primer plus a J-beta primer mix. Each CDR3 protein is one row after TCRdb ran MiXCR on the 5' RACE reads. The sample records about 1.4 million distinct CDR3 sequences, around 55% being singletons. Healthy Caucasians from Russia aged roughly 6 to 90 served as donors. The authors drew about 10 milliliters of peripheral blood from each donor. V was pared by 0 bases and J by 8 bases, with 8 bases between. This CDR3 contains 13 residues. The germline gives CDR1 MGHRA, CDR2 YSYEKL. Points on this clonotype: The antigen remains unidentified.

Points from the study as a whole: Any changes in expanded clonotypes were possibly confounded, as donor CMV status remained unknown. Correlation between TCR beta diversity and naive T cell percentage was strong.

The chain couples TRBV4-1 to TRBJ2-1; a weak D match, TRBD2 (5 bases). This TCR was recovered from a man aged 18 to 29 in good health. The sample was blood. The CDR3 is CASSQERVDEQFF. In DNA, the CDR3 is TGCGCCAGCAGCCAAGAGAGGGTAGATGAGCAGTTCTTC.